These 25 T cell receptor beta chains were all obtained from the same sample, sequenced in a study of blood T cell repertoires in COVID-19. Method: immunoSEQ multiplex PCR; TCRdb's copy keeps in-frame clones and lacks some. Of 380,000 or so clones listed, around 87% are singletons. The sample taken for sequencing was PBMCs or T cells enriched from blood (not recorded which). These receptors were collected from a woman between 25 and 40 years old with acute COVID-19.

The V and J genes are TRBV5-4 and TRBJ1-1; tentative D call: TRBD1 (5 bases). The CDR3 spans 13 residues. The germline gives CDR1 SGHNT, CDR2 YYREEE (reference sequence). V gave up 5 bases and J gave up 3 bases, with 11 bases separating them. Here the CDR3 reads CASSLDRHTEAFF. CDR3 sequence (DNA): TGTGCCAGCAGTCTCGACAGACACACTGAAGCTTTCTTT.

This chain uses TRBV11-3 with TRBJ2-1, with D tentatively TRBD2 (7 bases). Deletions cut 1 base from V and 6 bases from J, with 16 bases between. The CDR3 length is 16 residues. Per germline, CDR1 SGHNT and CDR2 YENEEA. CDR3 amino acids: CASSLVGGAFVNEQFF. Here the CDR3 DNA reads TGTGCCAGCAGCTTAGTTGGGGGGGCCTTTGTCAATGAGCAGTTCTTC.

This clone was recorded a few times. The V call is TRBV5-1, the J call TRBJ1-6, with D tentatively TRBD1 (5 bases). Germline V gene sequence: CDR1 SGHRS, CDR2 YFSETQ. This CDR3 is built from 13 residues. With 3 bases removed from V and 10 bases from J, the gap between germline ends came to 11 bases. The CDR3 here is CASSSGNRSPLHF. In nucleotides, the CDR3 is TGCGCCAGCAGCTCAGGGAATCGGTCACCCCTCCACTTT.

The chain has TRBV5-1 and TRBJ2-7, with 10 bases identical to TRBD1. V shed 1 base and J 4 bases; nucleotides not matched to a gene: 5. Germline assignment: CDR1 SGHRS and CDR2 YFSETQ. The CDR3 covers 15 residues. Written as DNA, the CDR3 is TGCGCCAGCAGCTTGATGACAGGGGGCGTATACGAGCAGTACTTC. It yields the protein CASSLMTGGVYEQYF.

The rearrangement uses TRBV29-1 and TRBJ1-3, with 7 bases lining up with TRBD1. Germline values: CDR1 SQVTM, CDR2 ANQGSEA. Trimming at V came to 5 bases and at J to 2 bases, leaving 6 bases not matched to a gene. The CDR3 contains 14 residues. The CDR3 DNA follows: TGCAGCGTTAAGGGGGCAAGACCTGGAAACACCATATATTTT. The encoded protein is CSVKGARPGNTIYF.

The gene calls are TRBV7-9 and TRBJ2-7; the match to TRBD1 covers 10 bases. The trim removed 1 base at V and 5 bases at J, leaving 11 bases unmatched. Germline V gene lookup returns CDR1 SEHNR and CDR2 FQNEAQ (reference sequence). The CDR3 totals 17 residues. The CDR3 sequence is CASSLDPRDRGMDEQYF. The DNA of the CDR3 is TGTGCCAGCAGCTTAGACCCTCGGGACAGGGGAATGGACGAGCAGTACTTC.

The rearrangement joins TRBV7-2 to TRBJ2-2, with TRBD1 identical over 10 bases. The germline V gene has CDR1 SGHTA and CDR2 FQGNSA. J gave up 7 bases and V 5 bases, and 7 bases lay outside the gene matches. The CDR3 sequence is 15 residues long. The CDR3 loop is CASSPYRDRGGELFF. The CDR3 DNA reads as TGTGCCAGCAGCCCATACCGGGACAGGGGCGGGGAGCTGTTTTTT. Drawing the rest from reference TRBV7-2 and TRBJ2-2, the complete variable domain is GAGVSQSPSNKVTEKGKDVELRCDPISGHTALYWYRQSLGQGLEFLIYFQGNSAPDKSGLPSDRFSAERTGGSVSTLTIQRTQQEDSAVYLCASSPYRDRGGELFFGEGSRLTVL.

This sequence joins TRBV5-6 and TRBJ1-5; D not certain. V lost 4 bases, J lost 4 bases, and 9 bases lay in between. The CDR3 has 13 amino acids. The germline gives CDR1 SGHDT, CDR2 YYEEEE. DNA of the CDR3: TGTGCCAGCAGCCTAGTCGGGAATCAGCCCCAGCATTTT. Its translation is CASSLVGNQPQHF.

The chain combines TRBV7-2 with TRBJ1-5, with D maybe TRBD1 (6 bases). In germline, CDR1 is SGHTA, CDR2 FQGNSA. V was trimmed by 4 bases and J by 2 bases, leaving 18 bases between them. The CDR3 is made up of 17 amino acids. The CDR3 region is CASSSRVGAPGNQPQHF. CDR3 nucleotide sequence: TGTGCCAGCAGCTCTAGAGTGGGGGCGCCCGGCAATCAGCCCCAGCATTTT.

V is TRBV19 and J is TRBJ1-5; tentative D call: TRBD1 (5 bases). This CDR3 contains 17 residues. V was clipped by 5 bases and J by 0 bases, with 17 bases between them. Germline V gene sequence: CDR1 LNHDA, CDR2 SQIVND (reference sequence). In nucleotides, the CDR3 is TGTGCCAGTAGTGAAGGATGGGGCTTTGGTAGCAATCAGCCCCAGCATTTT. Its translation is CASSEGWGFGSNQPQHF. Variable domain in full (rest from reference TRBV19 and TRBJ1-5): DGGITQSPKYLFRKEGQNVTLSCEQNLNHDAMYWYRQDPGQGLRLIYYSQIVNDFQKGDIAEGYSVSREKKESFPLTVTSAQKNPTAFYLCASSEGWGFGSNQPQHFGDGTRLSIL.

The chain is built from TRBV18 and TRBJ2-1; the match to TRBD2 covers 9 bases. This CDR3 has 16 amino acids. J was trimmed by 5 bases and V by 3 bases; bases with no gene match: 8. Germline-derived CDR1 and CDR2 are KGHSH and LQKENI. CDR3 DNA: TGTGCCAGCTCACCGAGCGGGGGGACAGTGCACAATGAGCAGTTCTTC. It codes for CASSPSGGTVHNEQFF.

The chain recombines TRBV7-9 with TRBJ1-2; 11 bases align to TRBD1. Trimming removed 5 bases from V and 4 bases from J; junction bases left unmatched: 6. CDR3 length: 15 amino acids. From germline, CDR1 is SEHNR and CDR2 FQNEAQ (reference sequence). The CDR3 spells CASSAGTGGGYGYTF. The CDR3 DNA reads TGTGCCAGCAGCGCCGGGACAGGGGGAGGCTATGGCTACACCTTC.

The genes are TRBV9 and TRBJ2-3, with 14 nucleotides matching TRBD2. The CDR3 runs to 17 residues. The trim removed 1 base at V and 7 bases at J, leaving 8 bases unmatched. CDR1 SGDLS and CDR2 YYNGEE come from the germline V gene. The CDR3 DNA reads as TGTGCCAGCAGCGTACCGGGACTAGCGGGGGCCGGGAATACGCAGTATTTT. Translated: CASSVPGLAGAGNTQYF.

The rearrangement uses TRBV3-1 (or the pseudogene TRBV3-2) and TRBJ2-1; no reliable D call. Germline assignment: CDR1 LGHDT and CDR2 YNNKEL (reference sequence). The CDR3 sequence is 16 residues long. V was pared by 0 bases and J by 0 bases, with 9 bases between. This chain's CDR3 is CASSQDRWSSYNEQFF. The CDR3 nucleotides read TGTGCCAGCAGCCAAGATCGGTGGAGCTCCTACAATGAGCAGTTCTTC.

The genes are TRBV12-5 and TRBJ1-2; D ambiguous. Germline CDR1 LGHNT, CDR2 FRNRAP. The CDR3 extends over 14 amino acids. Trimming left V 4 bases short and J 8 bases short, with 17 bases between. The CDR3 region is CASGSPRRREGYTF. The CDR3, as DNA: TGTGCTAGTGGTTCCCCCAGACGGAGAGAAGGCTACACCTTC.

The CDR3 here is CASSLSSGRSGVDTQYF. The DNA for the CDR3 is TGTGCCAGCAGCTTGAGTTCTGGTAGGTCCGGAGTGGATACGCAGTATTTT. The gene calls are TRBV5-4 and TRBJ2-3; D call uncertain. The CDR3 length is 17 residues. V lost 1 base and J lost 6, with 21 bases in between. Germline loops: CDR1 SGHNT, CDR2 YYREEE (reference sequence).

As regards this clone: The same CDR3 can be traced to other DNA sequences in this sample. The J gene is TRBJ2-7, the V gene TRBV9, with 9 bases lining up with TRBD1. V shed 4 bases, J shed 5 bases, and the junction held 7 bases outside the gene matches. The germline gives CDR1 SGDLS, CDR2 YYNGEE. CDR3 length: 14 residues. In DNA, the CDR3 is TGTGCCAGCAGCCCGGGACAGGGCTTCAACGAGCAGTACTTC. Translation gives CASSPGQGFNEQYF.

The chain combines TRBV7-9 with TRBJ2-1; 9 bases agree with TRBD2. Germline V gene lookup returns CDR1 SEHNR and CDR2 FQNEAQ (reference sequence). V lost 4 bases, J lost 1 base, and 5 bases stayed unmatched. The CDR3 is 16 residues long. CDR3 protein: CASSSLAGVSYNEQFF. CDR3 sequence (DNA): TGTGCCAGCAGCTCTTTAGCGGGGGTGTCCTACAATGAGCAGTTCTTC.

This clone was counted a single time. The chain has TRBV7-3 and TRBJ2-1; TRBD2 might be the D (7 bases). V was trimmed by 3 bases and J by 7 bases, leaving 13 bases between them. This CDR3 is 14 amino acids long. CDR1 and CDR2 from the germline V gene are SGHTA and FQGTGA. The DNA of the CDR3 is TGTGCCAGCAGCTTCGGGGGGCCCGTGAATGAGCAGTTCTTC. Translated, it gives CASSFGGPVNEQFF.

The rearrangement links TRBV5-3 to TRBJ2-7, with 10 bases fitting TRBD1. TRBV5-3 is classed as an ORF, of uncertain function. The CDR3 is 16 amino acids. Trimming cost V 5 bases and J 4 bases; bases outside gene matches: 12. The DNA of the CDR3 is TGTGCCAGAAGGCCTCTCGCGGGGGACAGGGGTTACGAGCAGTACTTC. Amino acid sequence: CARRPLAGDRGYEQYF.

V gene TRBV7-8 combines with J gene TRBJ2-7; the D gene is possibly TRBD2 (6 bases). Germline lookup yields CDR1 SGHVS and CDR2 FQNEAQ. Trimming left V 5 bases short and J 1 base short, with 12 bases between. The CDR3 has 14 residues. The CDR3 sequence is CASSLTAGSYEQYF. CDR3 nucleotide sequence: TGTGCCAGCAGCCTCACGGCGGGGTCCTACGAGCAGTACTTC.

This clone occurred a few times. V gene TRBV25-1 combines with J gene TRBJ2-7; possibly TRBD2 for D (5 bases). CDR1 is MGHDK and CDR2 is SYGVNS in the germline V gene. There are 12 residues in the CDR3. Trimming removed 2 bases at V and 6 bases at J, with 8 bases between. The chain's CDR3 is CASSEGRGEQYF. CDR3 sequence (DNA): TGTGCCAGCAGTGAAGGTCGGGGCGAGCAGTACTTC.

The rearrangement uses TRBV19 and TRBJ1-3; D is ambiguous. V was trimmed by 5 bases and J by 6 bases, leaving 8 bases between them. Germline V gene sequence: CDR1 LNHDA, CDR2 SQIVND (reference sequence). CDR3 length: 12 residues. CDR3 sequence reads: CASSERKNTIYF. The CDR3 nucleotides are TGTGCCAGTAGTGAGCGGAAAAACACCATATATTTT.

V gene TRBV2 combines with J gene TRBJ2-5; D ambiguous. Germline V gives CDR1 SNHLY, CDR2 FYNNEI. Trimming shortened V by 4 bases and J by 5 bases, and 5 bases separated the two germline ends. The CDR3 is made up of 11 amino acids. The CDR3 protein is CASSVRETQYF. DNA of the CDR3: TGTGCCAGCAGTGTACGGGAGACCCAGTACTTC.

CDR3 sequence (DNA): TGTGCCAGCAGCAGCGGGACAGGGTGGGTCAAGAGTAACATTCAGTACTTC. Translation gives CASSSGTGWVKSNIQYF. The gene calls are TRBV28 and TRBJ2-4, with 9 bases fitting TRBD1. V lost 6 bases to trimming and J lost 7 bases; unmatched junction nucleotides: 16. The CDR3 is 17 amino acids. Per the germline V gene, CDR1 is MDHEN and CDR2 is SYDVKM. The complete variable domain, with remaining parts taken from reference TRBV28 and TRBJ2-4, reads DVKVTQSSRYLVKRTGEKVFLECVQDMDHENMFWYRQDPGLGLRLIYFSYDVKMKEKGDIPEGYSVSREKKERFSLILESASTNQTSMYLCASSSGTGWVKSNIQYFGAGTRLSVL.